Listed below are T cell receptor beta chains from one sample, sequenced in a study of cytomegalovirus exposure and HLA in healthy donors. Clones were sequenced by immunoSEQ multiplex PCR, and TCRdb holds only the in-frame ones, with some missing. Among 140,000 or so clones, 65% to 90% were seen once, and the ten largest hold 2.9%. Sequencing input: PBMCs. The receptors shown here come from a woman in her twenties or thirties in good health and CMV-seronegative. CDR3s include the opening cysteine and the closing phenylalanine or tryptophan. The D gene is left open where the match is weak. The listing skips clone size in some rows; elsewhere it reads once, few, many or a size class.

D: TRBD1; size: NA; J: TRBJ2-7; V: TRBV7-9; DNA: TGTGCCAGCAGCTGGGACAGCTCCTACGAGCAGTACTTC; CDR3: CASSWDSSYEQYF
D: TRBD1; size: NA; J: TRBJ1-4; V: TRBV11-2; DNA: TGTGCCAGCAGCTTAGGGGCGGGACAGGTTAATGAAAAACTGTTTTTT; CDR3: CASSLGAGQVNEKLFF
D: TRBD1; size: NA; J: TRBJ1-1; V: TRBV18; DNA: TGTGCCAGCTCAAGTACAGGGGCGGACACTGAAGCTTTCTTT; CDR3: CASSSTGADTEAFF
D: NA; size: NA; J: TRBJ1-2; V: TRBV7-2; DNA: TGTGCCAGCAGCTTGGGCAGGTTCTATGGCTACACCTTC; CDR3: CASSLGRFYGYTF
D: TRBD1; size: NA; J: TRBJ2-7; V: TRBV18; DNA: TGTGCCAGCTCACCAGACAGGGGGGTAAACGAGCAGTACTTC; CDR3: CASSPDRGVNEQYF
D: TRBD2; size: NA; J: TRBJ2-7; V: TRBV2; DNA: TGTGCCAGCAGACTCACTAGCGGGAGAATAGGCGAGCAGTACTTC; CDR3: CASRLTSGRIGEQYF
D: NA; size: once; J: TRBJ2-1; V: TRBV11-2; DNA: TGTGCCAGCAGCAACAGGGTTGGGGAGCAGTTCTTC; CDR3: CASSNRVGEQFF
D: TRBD1; size: few; J: TRBJ2-1; V: TRBV5-1; DNA: TGCGCCAGCAGCTTGGGGACAGGGGAGCAGTTCTTC; CDR3: CASSLGTGEQFF
D: TRBD1; size: once; J: TRBJ1-6; V: TRBV11-2; DNA: TGTGCCAGCAGCCGAGAAGGACAGGCCGGCCCTTCACCCCTCCACTTT; CDR3: CASSREGQAGPSPLHF
D: TRBD2; size: NA; J: TRBJ2-1; V: TRBV2; DNA: TGTGCCAGCAGTGAATCCAGCGGGAGCGGGTATGAGCAGTTCTTC; CDR3: CASSESSGSGYEQFF
D: NA; size: NA; J: TRBJ2-1; V: TRBV5-6; DNA: TGTGCCAGCAGCTCCCGTCATGAGCAGTTCTTC; CDR3: CASSSRHEQFF
D: NA; size: NA; J: TRBJ2-7; V: TRBV6-6; DNA: TGTGCCAGCAGTTACGAGGCGGAAAGCTCCTACGAGCAGTACTTC; CDR3: CASSYEAESSYEQYF
D: TRBD1; size: NA; J: TRBJ1-3; V: TRBV5-4; DNA: TGTGCCAGCAGCCAAAGGCAGGGGGCACTCGGAAACACCATATATTTT; CDR3: CASSQRQGALGNTIYF
D: TRBD1; size: NA; J: TRBJ1-5; V: TRBV28; DNA: TGTGTCACAAGTGGGAGCGCTGGGACAGGGTTTAGTCAGCCCCAGCATTTT; CDR3: CVTSGSAGTGFSQPQHF
D: NA; size: NA; J: TRBJ2-7; V: TRBV27; DNA: TGTGCCAGCAGTTTCCACCGGGACAACTACGAGCAGTACTTC; CDR3: CASSFHRDNYEQYF
D: TRBD2; size: NA; J: TRBJ2-2; V: TRBV27; DNA: TGTGCCACCAGAAGGGGACTAGCGGGAGTTTGGGCGGGCACCGGGGAGCTGTTTTTT; CDR3: CATRRGLAGVWAGTGELFF
D: NA; size: once; J: TRBJ2-2; V: TRBV7-8; DNA: TGTGCCAGCAGCTTAGCGGGGGGGAACACCGGGGAGCTGTTTTTT; CDR3: CASSLAGGNTGELFF
D: NA; size: NA; J: TRBJ2-3; V: TRBV18; DNA: TGTGCCAGCTCACAACAGGGATCGGCCGATACGCAGTATTTT; CDR3: CASSQQGSADTQYF
D: NA; size: NA; J: TRBJ1-2; V: TRBV6-1; DNA: TGTGCCAGCAGTGAAGCTCGGGGTTCTAACTATGGCTACACCTTC; CDR3: CASSEARGSNYGYTF
D: TRBD2; size: NA; J: TRBJ2-3; V: TRBV7-3; DNA: TGTGCCAGCAGCTTAAGAGTAGCGGGCCCTCAGGATACGCAGTATTTT; CDR3: CASSLRVAGPQDTQYF
D: TRBD1; size: NA; J: TRBJ1-2; V: TRBV28; DNA: TGTGCCAGCAGTTTCTGGGACAGGGACAACTATGGCTACACCTTC; CDR3: CASSFWDRDNYGYTF
D: NA; size: NA; J: TRBJ2-1; V: TRBV5-1; DNA: TGCGCCAGCAGCCCGGGGAATGAGCAGTTCTTC; CDR3: CASSPGNEQFF
D: TRBD2; size: NA; J: TRBJ2-1; V: TRBV9; DNA: TGTGCCAGCAGCGTTACTCCCGGGGGGGTGGACAATGAGCAGTTCTTC; CDR3: CASSVTPGGVDNEQFF
D: TRBD2; size: NA; J: TRBJ2-5; V: TRBV6-5; DNA: TGTGCCAGCAGTTACTCGAAGCGGGGGGACCGGGAGACCCAGTACTTC; CDR3: CASSYSKRGDRETQYF
D: TRBD1; size: NA; J: TRBJ2-1; V: TRBV7-9; DNA: TGTGCCAGCAGCCACGGACAGGGTCGCCATGAGCAGTTCTTC; CDR3: CASSHGQGRHEQFF
D: NA; size: NA; J: TRBJ1-5; V: TRBV5-4; DNA: TGTGCCAGCAGCCCGACCCCGAACAGGAATCAGCCCCAGCATTTT; CDR3: CASSPTPNRNQPQHF
D: TRBD2; size: NA; J: TRBJ2-7; V: TRBV27; DNA: TGTGCCAGCAGTACGGGACTAACGATCTACGAGCAGTACTTC; CDR3: CASSTGLTIYEQYF
D: NA; size: NA; J: TRBJ1-5; V: TRBV18; DNA: TGTGCCAGCTCACCGAGTGGTAGGAGCCCTAATCAGCCCCAGCATTTT; CDR3: CASSPSGRSPNQPQHF
D: TRBD1; size: once; J: TRBJ1-2; V: TRBV5-6; DNA: TGTGCCAGCAGCTTGGAGCCAGGGGGTGGTGGCTACACCTTC; CDR3: CASSLEPGGGGYTF
D: NA; size: NA; J: TRBJ1-1; V: TRBV27; DNA: TGTGCCAGCAGCGGAGACAGGATGAACACTGAAGCTTTCTTT; CDR3: CASSGDRMNTEAFF
D: NA; size: NA; J: TRBJ2-1; V: TRBV30; DNA: TGTGCCTGGAGTGAAACGGGACACCTGGCCGAGCAGTTCTTC; CDR3: CAWSETGHLAEQFF
D: NA; size: once; J: TRBJ2-2; V: TRBV19; DNA: TGTGCCAGTAGTATAGTATCCCACACCGGGGAGCTGTTTTTT; CDR3: CASSIVSHTGELFF
D: TRBD2; size: NA; J: TRBJ2-3; V: TRBV11-2; DNA: TGTGCCAGCAGGGGATTAGCGGGGGGCACAGATACGCAGTATTTT; CDR3: CASRGLAGGTDTQYF
D: TRBD2; size: NA; J: TRBJ2-1; V: TRBV7-9; DNA: TGTGCCAGCAGGTCGGGACTAGCGGACTACAATGAGCAGTTCTTC; CDR3: CASRSGLADYNEQFF
D: TRBD1; size: NA; J: TRBJ2-5; V: TRBV6-1; DNA: TGTGCCAGCAGTCGGGACAGGTTGGGGGAGACCCAGTACTTC; CDR3: CASSRDRLGETQYF
D: NA; size: NA; J: TRBJ1-1; V: TRBV6-1; DNA: TGTGCCAGCAATAACAGAGTGAACACTGAAGCTTTCTTT; CDR3: CASNNRVNTEAFF
D: NA; size: NA; J: TRBJ2-7; V: TRBV7-2; DNA: TGTGCCAGCAGTTCTTCTAGGCCCATAACGCCACTCGAGCAGTACTTC; CDR3: CASSSSRPITPLEQYF
D: NA; size: NA; J: TRBJ1-1; V: TRBV7-9; DNA: TGTGCCAGCAACGCGATGGGGGGGTCGAACGCTGAAGCTTTCTTT; CDR3: CASNAMGGSNAEAFF
D: TRBD2; size: NA; J: TRBJ2-7; V: TRBV5-1; DNA: TGCGCCAGCAGCTGGGGACTAGCGGGATTCCCCTACGAGCAGTACTTC; CDR3: CASSWGLAGFPYEQYF
D: TRBD2; size: NA; J: TRBJ2-3; V: TRBV10-2; DNA: TGCGCCAGCACCTTGGGACTAGCGGGGCCCGGCACAGATACGCAGTATTTT; CDR3: CASTLGLAGPGTDTQYF
D: TRBD1; size: NA; J: TRBJ2-2; V: TRBV10-3; DNA: TGTGCCACCATGGGGACAGGGGGCCCCGGGGAGCTGTTTTTT; CDR3: CATMGTGGPGELFF
D: NA; size: NA; J: TRBJ2-7; V: TRBV10-1; DNA: TGCGCCAGCAGTGAGAACGGCTACGAGCAGTACTTC; CDR3: CASSENGYEQYF
D: NA; size: NA; J: TRBJ2-7; V: TRBV10-1; DNA: TGCGCCAGCAGTGAGTCTGCAGGGGACCCCTACGAGCAGTACTTC; CDR3: CASSESAGDPYEQYF
D: TRBD1; size: NA; J: TRBJ1-3; V: TRBV6-5; DNA: TGTGCCAGCAGCAAGGACAGGGTGGAAAACACCATATATTTT; CDR3: CASSKDRVENTIYF
D: TRBD1; size: once; J: TRBJ1-5; V: TRBV7-8; DNA: TGTGCCAGCAGCTGGGACAGTTTTTTTAGCAATCAGCCCCAGCATTTT; CDR3: CASSWDSFFSNQPQHF
D: TRBD1; size: NA; J: TRBJ2-2; V: TRBV19; DNA: TGTGCCAGTTCTCGGGACAGGGAAACCGGGGAGCTGCTTTTT; CDR3: CASSRDRETGELLF
D: NA; size: NA; J: TRBJ1-4; V: TRBV6-1; DNA: TGTGCCAGCAGACCGGACAGCGGGATAGGAGAAAAACTGTTTTTT; CDR3: CASRPDSGIGEKLFF
D: NA; size: NA; J: TRBJ2-3; V: TRBV5-1; DNA: TGCGCCAGCAGCTTTCAGGGCCCCACAGATACGCAGTATTTT; CDR3: CASSFQGPTDTQYF
D: NA; size: NA; J: TRBJ2-7; V: TRBV7-2; DNA: TGTGCCAGCAGCTCGGTAGGAGGGGCGCTCAACGAGCAGTACTTC; CDR3: CASSSVGGALNEQYF
D: TRBD1; size: few; J: TRBJ2-7; V: TRBV15; DNA: TGTGCCACCAGACGAGACAGGGGGAACTACGAGCAGTACTTC; CDR3: CATRRDRGNYEQYF